A single sample is the source of the 7 T cell receptor beta chains below, sequenced in a study of beta chain features in type 1 diabetes. Their cognate antigens are unknown. Study-level points and caveats: Shorter TCRB CDR3s, moderately but significantly so, marked every one of the four CD4+ subsets in Type 1 diabetes patients.

Reverse transcribing all isolated RNA meant expressed TCRB transcripts were sequenced. The method was immunoSEQ multiplex PCR; TCRdb's version includes in-frame clones alone and lacks a portion of them. This table holds 680,000 or so clones, over 10% found once. The source material was naive CD4+ T cells from blood. All receptors derive from a man aged 18 to 29 with type 1 diabetes.

Only a few counts were recorded for this clone. J is TRBJ2-3 and V is TRBV5-6; D remains ambiguous. V shed 5 bases and J shed 8 bases, with 18 bases lying between them. The CDR3 runs to 14 residues. Germline V gene data show CDR1 as SGHDT and CDR2 as YYEEEE. CDR3 DNA: TGTGCCAGCAGTTCCACAGTGGGCTGGGTTACGCAGTATTTT. Its translation: CASSSTVGWVTQYF.

The rearrangement joins TRBV30 to TRBJ1-4, with D maybe TRBD1 (5 bases). Deletions cut 3 bases from V and 8 bases from J, with 16 bases between. Germline assignment: CDR1 GTSNPN and CDR2 SVGIG (reference sequence). This CDR3 is built from 14 residues. In DNA, the CDR3 is TGTGCCTGGAGCGCCGGGGCAGTGAGAGAAAAACTGTTTTTT. Translating it yields CAWSAGAVREKLFF.

In its sample, this clone was seen a few times. V and J are TRBV23-1 and TRBJ2-7, with D maybe TRBD2 (5 bases). TRBV23-1 is treated as an ORF (open reading frame) with a function not yet certain. CDR3 size: 14 residues. V was clipped by 4 bases and J by 3 bases, with 13 bases between them. The CDR3 coding sequence is TGCGCCAGCAGTCCCGCGGGCAGTTACTACGAGCAGTACTTC. Its protein is CASSPAGSYYEQYF.

This clone appeared once. The rearrangement links TRBV2 to TRBJ2-3; D is uncertain. V was shortened by 8 bases and J by 1 base, with 7 bases between the two germline ends. CDR1 SNHLY and CDR2 FYNNEI come from the germline V gene. The CDR3 consists of 12 residues. The CDR3 loop is CASRAGTDTQYF. The CDR3 DNA sequence: TGTGCCAGCCGGGCGGGCACAGATACGCAGTATTTT. The variable domain in full, with the rest retrieved from reference TRBV2 and TRBJ2-3, is EPEVTQTPSHQVTQMGQEVILRCVPISNHLYFYWYRQILGQKVEFLVSFYNNEISEKSEIFDDQFSVERPDGSNFTLKIRSTKLEDSAMYFCASRAGTDTQYFGPGTRLTVL.

The chain combines TRBV7-8 with TRBJ1-1; D remains ambiguous. The V end was cut by 4 bases, the J end by 3 bases, with 9 bases between. CDR1 and CDR2 from the germline V gene are SGHVS and FQNEAQ. This CDR3 contains 13 residues. CDR3 nucleotides: TGTGCCAGCAGCTGGACCGGCGACACTGAAGCTTTCTTT. Protein sequence: CASSWTGDTEAFF.

This clone was observed once. V gene TRBV18 combines with J gene TRBJ2-1; D perhaps matches TRBD2 (6 bases). Germline loops: CDR1 KGHSH, CDR2 LQKENI. This CDR3 is 13 amino acids long. V was trimmed by 1 base and J by 6 bases, leaving 7 bases between them. This CDR3 reads CASSPLGGNEQFF. In DNA, the CDR3 is TGTGCCAGCTCACCACTCGGGGGCAATGAGCAGTTCTTC.

CDR3 sequence reads: CSVSHRLNTEAFF. The CDR3, as DNA: TGCAGCGTCTCACACCGGCTGAACACTGAAGCTTTCTTT. The chain uses TRBV29-1 and TRBJ1-1; D is uncertain. Germline CDR1 SQVTM, CDR2 ANQGSEA. V lost 6 bases to trimming and J lost 0 bases, with 11 bases between them. The CDR3 extends over 13 amino acids.